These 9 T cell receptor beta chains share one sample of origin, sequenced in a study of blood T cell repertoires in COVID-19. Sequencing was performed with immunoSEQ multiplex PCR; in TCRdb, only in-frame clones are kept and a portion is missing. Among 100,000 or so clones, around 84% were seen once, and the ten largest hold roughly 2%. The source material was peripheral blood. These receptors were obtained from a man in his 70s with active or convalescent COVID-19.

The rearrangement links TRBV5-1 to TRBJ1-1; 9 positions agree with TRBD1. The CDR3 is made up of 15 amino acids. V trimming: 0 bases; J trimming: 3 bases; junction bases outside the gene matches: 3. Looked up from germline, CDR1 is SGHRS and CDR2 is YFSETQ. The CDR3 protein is CASSLEGQGYTEAFF. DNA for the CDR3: TGCGCCAGCAGCTTGGAGGGACAGGGATACACTGAAGCTTTCTTT.

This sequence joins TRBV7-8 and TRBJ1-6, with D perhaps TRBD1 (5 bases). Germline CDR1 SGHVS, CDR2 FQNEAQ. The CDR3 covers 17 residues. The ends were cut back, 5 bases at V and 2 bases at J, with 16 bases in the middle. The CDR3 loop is CASSPGGGNAYNSPLHF. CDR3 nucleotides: TGTGCCAGCAGCCCGGGGGGGGGAAACGCCTATAATTCACCCCTCCACTTT.

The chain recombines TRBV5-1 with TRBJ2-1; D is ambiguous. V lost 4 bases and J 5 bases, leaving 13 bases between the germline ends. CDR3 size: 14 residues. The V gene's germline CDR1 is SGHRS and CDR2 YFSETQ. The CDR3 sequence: CASSRPGGDNEQFF. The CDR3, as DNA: TGCGCCAGCAGCCGTCCCGGCGGTGACAATGAGCAGTTCTTC.

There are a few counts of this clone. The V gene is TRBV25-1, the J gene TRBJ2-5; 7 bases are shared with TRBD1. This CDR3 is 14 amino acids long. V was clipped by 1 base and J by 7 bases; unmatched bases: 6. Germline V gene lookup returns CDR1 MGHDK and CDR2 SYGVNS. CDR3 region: CASSEFGTAGTQYF. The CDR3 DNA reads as TGTGCCAGCAGTGAATTCGGGACAGCAGGGACCCAGTACTTC.

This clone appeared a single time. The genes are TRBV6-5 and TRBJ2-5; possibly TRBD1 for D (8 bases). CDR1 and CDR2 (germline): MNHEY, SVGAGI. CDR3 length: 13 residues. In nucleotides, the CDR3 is TGTGGTCGGGGGGACAACAGGGGGGAGACCCAGTACTTC. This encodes CGRGDNRGETQYF.

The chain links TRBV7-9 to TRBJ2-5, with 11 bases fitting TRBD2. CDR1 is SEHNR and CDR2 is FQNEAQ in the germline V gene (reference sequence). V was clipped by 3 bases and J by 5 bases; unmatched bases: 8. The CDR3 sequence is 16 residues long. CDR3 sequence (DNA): TGTGCCAGCAGCTTCTTAGCGGGGGGGCCCTGGGAGACCCAGTACTTC. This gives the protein CASSFLAGGPWETQYF.

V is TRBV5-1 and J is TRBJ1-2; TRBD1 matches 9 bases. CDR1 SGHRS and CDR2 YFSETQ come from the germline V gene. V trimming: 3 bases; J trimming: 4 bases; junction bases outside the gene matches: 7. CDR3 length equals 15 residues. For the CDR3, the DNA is TGCGCCAGCAGCTACCGGACAGGGGAGGGCTATGGCTACACCTTC. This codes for CASSYRTGEGYGYTF.

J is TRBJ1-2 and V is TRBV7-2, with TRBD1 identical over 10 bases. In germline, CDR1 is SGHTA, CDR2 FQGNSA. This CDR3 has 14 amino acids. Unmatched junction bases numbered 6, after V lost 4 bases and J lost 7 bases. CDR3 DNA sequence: TGTGCCAGCAGCTACGGACAGGGGGAGGGTGGCTACACCTTC. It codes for CASSYGQGEGGYTF.

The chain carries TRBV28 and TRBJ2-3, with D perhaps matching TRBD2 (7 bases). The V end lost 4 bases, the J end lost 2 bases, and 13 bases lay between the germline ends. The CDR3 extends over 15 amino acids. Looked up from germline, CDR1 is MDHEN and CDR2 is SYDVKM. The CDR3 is CASSYREGYTDTQYF. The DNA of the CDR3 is TGTGCCAGCAGTTACAGGGAGGGATACACAGATACGCAGTATTTT. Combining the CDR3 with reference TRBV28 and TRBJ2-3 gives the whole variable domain DVKVTQSSRYLVKRTGEKVFLECVQDMDHENMFWYRQDPGLGLRLIYFSYDVKMKEKGDIPEGYSVSREKKERFSLILESASTNQTSMYLCASSYREGYTDTQYFGPGTRLTVL.